Listed here are 4 T cell receptor beta chains from one sample, sequenced in a study of shared clonotypes between healthy human individuals. Using immunoSEQ multiplex PCR, the repertoire was profiled, and TCRdb retains in-frame clones only, with some absent. Seen here are about 470,000 clones, 70% to 80% observed once, and the top ten hold less than 15%. Material: PBMCs. The receptors originated from a woman in her 40s in good health. Some clones in this sample may be carry-over from other donors' samples.

A few counts support this clone. The chain has TRBV5-1 and TRBJ1-4; D remains unclear. Trimming cost V 0 bases and J 6 bases, with 9 bases left between them. This CDR3 has 14 residues. Looked up from germline, CDR1 is SGHRS and CDR2 is YFSETQ. The CDR3 DNA reads TGCGCCAGCAGCTTGGGGAGGATGGATGAAAAACTGTTTTTT. It codes for CASSLGRMDEKLFF.

This sequence joins TRBV6-1 and TRBJ2-1; 7 nucleotides agree with TRBD1. J lost 0 bases, V lost 8 bases, and 7 bases had no gene match. The CDR3 contains 15 residues. Germline values: CDR1 MNHNS, CDR2 SASEGT. CDR3 protein: CASHLGGSSYNEQFF. Written as DNA, the CDR3 is TGTGCCAGCCACCTAGGGGGCAGCTCCTACAATGAGCAGTTCTTC.

The rearrangement uses TRBV27 and TRBJ2-3; 9 bases match TRBD1. Germline CDR1 MNHEY, CDR2 SMNVEV (reference sequence). This CDR3 region has 17 residues. Trimming cost V 3 bases and J 5 bases; bases outside gene matches: 12. The CDR3 DNA sequence: TGTGCCAGCAGTTTCCGACCACCGGGACAGGGCGGAGATACGCAGTATTTT. It yields the protein CASSFRPPGQGGDTQYF.

Here the CDR3 reads CASSTGQLNQPQHF. The CDR3 DNA reads as TGTGCCAGTAGTACGGGACAGCTCAATCAGCCCCAGCATTTT. V and J are TRBV19 and TRBJ1-5; TRBD1 matches 7 bases. Trimming at V came to 4 bases and at J to 3 bases, leaving 3 bases not matched to a gene. There are 14 residues in the CDR3. The germline V gene encodes CDR1 LNHDA and CDR2 SQIVND (reference sequence).